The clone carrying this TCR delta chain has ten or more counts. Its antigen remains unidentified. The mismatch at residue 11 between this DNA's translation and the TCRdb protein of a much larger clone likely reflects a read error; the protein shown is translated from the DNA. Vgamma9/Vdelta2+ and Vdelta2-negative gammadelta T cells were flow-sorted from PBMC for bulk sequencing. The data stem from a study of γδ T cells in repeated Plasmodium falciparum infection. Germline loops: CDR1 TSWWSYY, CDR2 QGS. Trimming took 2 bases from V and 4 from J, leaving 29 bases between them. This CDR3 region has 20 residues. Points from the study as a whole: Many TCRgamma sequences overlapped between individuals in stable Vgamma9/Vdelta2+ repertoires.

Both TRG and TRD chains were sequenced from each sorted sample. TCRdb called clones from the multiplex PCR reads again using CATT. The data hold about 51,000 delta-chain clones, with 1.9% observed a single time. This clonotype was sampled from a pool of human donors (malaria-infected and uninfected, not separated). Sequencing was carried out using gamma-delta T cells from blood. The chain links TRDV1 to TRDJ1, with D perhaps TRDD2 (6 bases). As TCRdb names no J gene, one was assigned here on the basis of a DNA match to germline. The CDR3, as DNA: TGTGCTCTTGGGGAATCCTCCTACGTCTGGGAGATACCGGGAGGCGATAAACTCATCTTT. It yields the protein CALGESSYVWEIPGGDKLIF.